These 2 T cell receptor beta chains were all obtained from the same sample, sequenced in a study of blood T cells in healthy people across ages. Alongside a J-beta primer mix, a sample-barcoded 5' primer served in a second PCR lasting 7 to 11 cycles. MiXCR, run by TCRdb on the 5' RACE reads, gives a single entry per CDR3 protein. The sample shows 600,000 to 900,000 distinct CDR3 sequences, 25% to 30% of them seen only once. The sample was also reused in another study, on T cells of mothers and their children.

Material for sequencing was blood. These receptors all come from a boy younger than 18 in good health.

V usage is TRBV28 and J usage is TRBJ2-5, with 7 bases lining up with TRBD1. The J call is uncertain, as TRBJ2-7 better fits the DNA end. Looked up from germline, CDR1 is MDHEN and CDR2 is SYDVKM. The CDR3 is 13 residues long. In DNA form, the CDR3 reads TGTGCCAGCAGCTCCGGGACAGACAGCGAGCAGTACTTC. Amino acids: CASSSGTDSEQYF.

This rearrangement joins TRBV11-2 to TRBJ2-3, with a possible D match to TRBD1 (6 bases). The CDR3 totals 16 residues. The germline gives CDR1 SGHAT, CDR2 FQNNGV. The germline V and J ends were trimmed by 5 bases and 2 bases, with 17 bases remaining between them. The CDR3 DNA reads TGTGCCAGCAGCCTATCCGCGGACAGCTACACAGATACGCAGTATTTT. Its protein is CASSLSADSYTDTQYF.